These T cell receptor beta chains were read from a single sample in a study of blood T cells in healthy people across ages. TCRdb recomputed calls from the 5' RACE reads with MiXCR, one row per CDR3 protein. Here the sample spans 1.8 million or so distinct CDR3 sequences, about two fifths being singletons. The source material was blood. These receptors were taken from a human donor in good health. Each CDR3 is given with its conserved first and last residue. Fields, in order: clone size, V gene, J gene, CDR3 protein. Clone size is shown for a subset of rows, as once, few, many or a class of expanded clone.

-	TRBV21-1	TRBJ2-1	CASSKARKAISYNEQFF
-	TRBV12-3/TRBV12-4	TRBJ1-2	CASSRQGSAYGYTF
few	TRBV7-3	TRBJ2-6	CASSLRAAGGRGANVLTF
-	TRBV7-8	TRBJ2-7	CASSSSFQGNEQYF
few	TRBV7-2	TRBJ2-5	CASARTGRETQYF
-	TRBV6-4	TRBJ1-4	CASSEHRNEKLFF
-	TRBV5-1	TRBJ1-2	CASSSDPALANYGYTF
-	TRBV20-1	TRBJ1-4	CSASARGDEKLFF
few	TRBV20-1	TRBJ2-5	CSARDMTSQETQYF
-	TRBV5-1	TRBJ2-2	CASSSGQGRTGELFF
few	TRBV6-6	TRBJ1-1	CASASIGENTEAFF
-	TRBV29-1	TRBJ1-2	CSVEPPPLMAQSPDRGYGYTF
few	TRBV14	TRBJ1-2	CASSQGGRLRGYTF
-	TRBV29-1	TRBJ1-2	CSDSQENYGYTF
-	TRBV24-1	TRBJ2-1	CATRDLGQTNEQFF